The 5 T cell receptor beta chains below come from one sample, sequenced in a study of blood T cell repertoires in COVID-19. This table comes from immunoSEQ multiplex PCR, and its TCRdb copy is limited to in-frame clones, with some not included. Of 350,000 to 400,000 clones listed, roughly 90% were seen once; the top ten hold approximately 3%. Sample: PBMCs or T cells enriched from blood (not recorded which). The receptors were sampled from a woman in her 30s who had recovered from COVID-19.

The rearrangement uses TRBV5-8 and TRBJ2-5; TRBD2 agrees at 12 bases. Per germline, CDR1 SGHTS and CDR2 YDEGEE. This CDR3 comprises 15 residues. Trimming at V came to 3 bases and at J to 5 bases, leaving 5 bases not matched to a gene. CDR3 coding DNA: TGTGCCAGCAGCTCGACTAGCGGGAGACGCGAGACCCAGTACTTC. It is translated as CASSSTSGRRETQYF.

The CDR3 loop is CASSLVARGNIQYF. The CDR3 nucleotides read TGTGCCAGCAGCTTAGTAGCGCGCGGGAACATTCAGTACTTC. The chain joins TRBV7-9 to TRBJ2-4, with D possibly matching TRBD2 (5 bases). From germline, CDR1 is SEHNR and CDR2 FQNEAQ (reference sequence). The CDR3 covers 14 residues. V gave up 1 base and J gave up 7 bases, with 11 bases separating them.

This sequence joins TRBV12-3 or TRBV12-4 and TRBJ1-2; D is possibly TRBD1 (6 bases). V was trimmed by 3 bases and J by 5 bases, leaving 10 bases between them. The CDR3 covers 13 residues. CDR3 loop: CASSLAGEYGYTF. The CDR3 DNA reads TGTGCCAGCAGTTTGGCAGGGGAATATGGCTACACCTTC.

The chain joins TRBV7-8 to TRBJ1-1; D is possibly TRBD1 (5 bases). CDR3 size: 14 residues. The germline gives CDR1 SGHVS, CDR2 FQNEAQ. V was shortened by 7 bases and J by 5 bases, with 17 bases between the two germline ends. The CDR3 loop is CASTKTPGLTEAFF. For the CDR3, the DNA is TGTGCCAGCACCAAAACGCCAGGGTTGACTGAAGCTTTCTTT.

The V gene is TRBV2, the J gene TRBJ2-5, with D possibly TRBD1 on 5 matching bases. Trimming took off 4 bases at V and 5 bases at J, with 14 bases between the two ends. Looked up from germline, CDR1 is SNHLY and CDR2 is FYNNEI. The CDR3 has 14 amino acids. The CDR3 DNA reads as TGTGCCAGCAGTGGCAGACATCCAGGGGAGACCCAGTACTTC. It encodes CASSGRHPGETQYF.